The 11 T cell receptor beta chains presented below share a single source sample, sequenced in a study of blood T cell repertoires in COVID-19. Only in-frame clones appear in the TCRdb table, and some are missing; sequencing was by immunoSEQ multiplex PCR. There are 110,000 to 150,000 clones in the sample; around 89% occur only once, and less than 3% lies in the top ten. The material sequenced was peripheral blood. The origin of the receptors is a man aged 55 to 69 with active or convalescent COVID-19.

This clone appeared a single time. The chain recombines TRBV9 with TRBJ2-3; 10 bases map to TRBD1. This CDR3 spans 17 amino acids. CDR1 SGDLS and CDR2 YYNGEE come from the germline V gene. V was pared by 0 bases and J by 0 bases, with 4 bases of the junction left unmatched. Here the CDR3 DNA reads TGTGCCAGCAGCGTAGGACAGGGGGCCAGGAGCACAGATACGCAGTATTTT. Translated: CASSVGQGARSTDTQYF.

V gene TRBV18 combines with J gene TRBJ2-3; 10 nucleotides match TRBD1. The V gene end was trimmed by 3 bases and the J gene end by 5 bases; junction bases not matched to a gene: 5. Germline-derived CDR1 and CDR2 are KGHSH and LQKENI. The CDR3 totals 15 residues. The CDR3 DNA is TGTGCCAGCTCACCCCGGGACAGGGGTGGAGATACGCAGTATTTT. Its translation: CASSPRDRGGDTQYF.

This clone was detected once. V and J are TRBV7-9 and TRBJ2-7; D uncertain. This CDR3 is built from 14 residues. Germline assignment: CDR1 SEHNR and CDR2 FQNEAQ (reference sequence). V lost 0 bases, J lost 6 bases, and 12 bases lay in between. CDR3 nucleotide sequence: TGTGCCAGCAGCTTAGCGCGTCGAGCGCTCGAGCAGTACTTC. Its protein is CASSLARRALEQYF. Looking up the rest from reference TRBV7-9 and TRBJ2-7 gives the full variable domain: DTGVSQNPRHKITKRGQNVTFRCDPISEHNRLYWYRQTLGQGPEFLTYFQNEAQLEKSRLLSDRFSAERPKGSFSTLEIQRTEQGDSAMYLCASSLARRALEQYFGPGTRLTVT.

This chain connects TRBV27 to TRBJ2-5; D not certain. The CDR3 spans 13 residues. Germline loops: CDR1 MNHEY, CDR2 SMNVEV (reference sequence). V lost 6 bases to trimming and J lost 3 bases, with 11 bases between them. Here the CDR3 reads CASRNPEEETQYF. The DNA for the CDR3 is TGTGCCAGCAGGAACCCCGAGGAAGAGACCCAGTACTTC.

This chain links TRBV6-2 or TRBV6-3 with TRBJ2-3; D possibly corresponds to TRBD2 (6 bases). The CDR3 contains 15 residues. Germline CDR1 is MNHEY and CDR2 is SVGEGT. V lost 6 bases, J lost 9 bases, and 22 bases lay in between. The CDR3 sequence is CASSTGTYKPPTQYF. The CDR3 DNA follows: TGTGCCAGCAGCACGGGGACTTACAAACCCCCAACGCAGTATTTT.

V is TRBV6-5 and J is TRBJ2-7; no definite D call. The CDR3 length is 15 residues. Germline V gives CDR1 MNHEY, CDR2 SVGAGI. V shed 5 bases and J shed 0 bases, with 14 bases lying between them. CDR3 loop: CASSPDPWSSYEQYF. DNA for the CDR3: TGTGCCAGCAGTCCCGACCCCTGGAGCTCCTACGAGCAGTACTTC.

This clone has just a few counts. This chain joins TRBV29-1 and TRBJ1-3; tentative D call: TRBD1 (5 bases). Germline V CDR1 and CDR2: SQVTM, ANQGSEA. The CDR3 is made up of 14 amino acids. The V and J ends lost 2 bases and 4 bases respectively, with 12 bases between them. DNA of the CDR3: TGCAGCGTTGAAAGTATGTGGGGCGGAAACACCATATATTTT. Translating it yields CSVESMWGGNTIYF.

This rearrangement joins TRBV5-1 to TRBJ2-7, with a possible D match to TRBD1 (6 bases). This CDR3 has 14 amino acids. V shed 4 bases and J shed 4 bases, with 15 bases lying between them. Per the germline V gene, CDR1 is SGHRS and CDR2 is YFSETQ. As DNA, the CDR3 is TGCGCCAGCAGCCCACCCCGGGACAAATACGAGCAGTACTTC. Its translation: CASSPPRDKYEQYF.

The V call is TRBV7-3, the J call TRBJ2-3; 12 bases map to TRBD2. This CDR3 spans 16 amino acids. Trimming removed 5 bases from V and 5 bases from J; junction bases left unmatched: 8. Germline CDR1 reads SGHTA; CDR2 reads FQGTGA. CDR3 residues: CASSPRLAGARDTQYF. CDR3 sequence (DNA): TGTGCCAGCAGCCCTCGACTAGCGGGAGCGAGAGATACGCAGTATTTT.

This chain connects TRBV18 to TRBJ1-1; 10 bases match TRBD1. V shed 5 bases and J 1 base; nucleotides not matched to a gene: 4. From germline, CDR1 is KGHSH and CDR2 LQKENI. CDR3 length: 15 amino acids. Written as DNA, the CDR3 is TGTGCCAGCTCAGGAAGACAGGGGGCGAACACTGAAGCTTTCTTT. It encodes CASSGRQGANTEAFF.

The chain has TRBV4-3 and TRBJ1-3; 7 bases align to TRBD1. Germline lookup yields CDR1 LGHNA and CDR2 YSLEER. The CDR3 has 16 amino acids. V was pared by 6 bases and J by 3 bases, with 11 bases of the junction left unmatched. This CDR3 reads CASSPYLGQSGNTIYF. CDR3 nucleotide sequence: TGCGCCAGCAGTCCATACTTGGGACAGAGTGGAAACACCATATATTTT.